This passage covers 23 T cell receptor beta chains from one sample sequenced in a study of graft-versus-host responses after intestinal transplantation. Graft specimens yielded both intraepithelial and lamina propria lymphocytes. Produced via immunoSEQ multiplex PCR; TCRdb's table is partial and in-frame only. The table includes 15,000 to 20,000 clones, 83% detected once. The sequences come from ileum tissue, collected around 580 days after intestinal transplantation. These receptors all come from a human patient who received an intestinal transplant, so some T cells may come from the graft donor.

The V gene is TRBV9, the J gene TRBJ2-5; D is ambiguous. This CDR3 is 13 amino acids long. V shed 0 bases and J shed 4 bases, with 7 bases lying between them. Germline V gene data show CDR1 as SGDLS and CDR2 as YYNGEE. This CDR3 reads CASSVAVGETQYF. DNA for the CDR3: TGTGCCAGCAGCGTAGCGGTCGGAGAGACCCAGTACTTC.

V and J are TRBV5-4 and TRBJ1-3, with D uncertain. The germline V gene has CDR1 SGHNT and CDR2 YYREEE (reference sequence). There are 18 residues in the CDR3. Deletions cut 4 bases from V and 0 bases from J, with 20 bases between. The CDR3 DNA follows: TGTGCCAGCAGCCTTTACCCTTTGGGGTCCACCTCTGGAAACACCATATATTTT. Translation gives CASSLYPLGSTSGNTIYF. The full variable domain, its missing parts supplied by reference TRBV5-4 and TRBJ1-3, is ETGVTQSPTHLIKTRGQQVTLRCSSQSGHNTVSWYQQALGQGPQFIFQYYREEENGRGNFPPRFSGLQFPNYSSELNVNALELDDSALYLCASSLYPLGSTSGNTIYFGEGSWLTVV.

V usage is TRBV13 and J usage is TRBJ1-1; D ambiguous. V was clipped by 1 base and J by 4 bases, with 10 bases between them. CDR1 and CDR2 (germline): PRHDT, FYEKMQ (reference sequence). The CDR3 contains 14 residues. CDR3 in amino acids: CASSLEAIGTEAFF. CDR3 in DNA: TGTGCCAGCAGCTTAGAGGCGATCGGCACTGAAGCTTTCTTT.

This clone was recorded only once. The chain couples TRBV29-1 to TRBJ2-3, with 12 bases identical to TRBD2. There are 17 residues in the CDR3. V dropped 4 bases and J dropped 0; count of bases not matched to a gene: 8. CDR1 is SQVTM and CDR2 is ANQGSEA in the germline V gene. CDR3 region: CSVVASGGAGSTDTQYF. CDR3 nucleotides: TGCAGCGTTGTGGCTAGCGGGGGGGCTGGGAGCACAGATACGCAGTATTTT.

The chain carries TRBV5-8 and TRBJ1-2, with D unclear. The V end was cut by 0 bases, the J end by 3 bases, with 3 bases between. This CDR3 spans 12 amino acids. Germline V gene sequence: CDR1 SGHTS, CDR2 YDEGEE. CDR3: CASSLEDYGYTF. CDR3 DNA sequence: TGTGCCAGCAGCTTGGAGGACTATGGCTACACCTTC.

This clone was counted a few times. V and J are TRBV6-1 and TRBJ2-7, with D uncertain. Germline V lookup: CDR1 MNHNS, CDR2 SASEGT. This CDR3 contains 14 residues. Trimming removed 2 bases at V and 3 bases at J, with 11 bases between. The chain's CDR3 is CASSESENYYEQYF. CDR3 sequence (DNA): TGTGCCAGCAGTGAAAGTGAGAACTACTACGAGCAGTACTTC.

The chain carries TRBV4-1 and TRBJ2-5; 9 positions agree with TRBD2. The CDR3 runs 16 residues. The V gene's germline CDR1 is MGHRA and CDR2 YSYEKL. The ends lost 1 base at V and 4 bases at J; junction bases unmatched: 7. This CDR3 reads CASSQGRGGPGETQYF. In DNA form, the CDR3 reads TGCGCCAGCAGCCAAGGGCGGGGGGGCCCCGGAGAGACCCAGTACTTC.

V usage is TRBV7-9 and J usage is TRBJ1-1; TRBD1 agrees at 7 bases. V gave up 5 bases and J gave up 8 bases; unmatched junction bases: 2. The CDR3 sequence is 11 residues long. Germline CDR1 reads SEHNR; CDR2 reads FQNEAQ (reference sequence). CDR3 bases: TGTGCCAGCAGCATGGACAGGGAAGCTTTCTTT. Its protein is CASSMDREAFF.

The chain recombines TRBV7-2 with TRBJ2-5; 7 bases agree with TRBD1. V gave up 2 bases and J gave up 2 bases; unmatched junction bases: 2. Germline loops: CDR1 SGHTA, CDR2 FQGNSA. This CDR3 is 14 amino acids long. The CDR3 reads CASSLWTGQETQYF. CDR3 nucleotide sequence: TGTGCCAGCAGCTTATGGACAGGACAAGAGACCCAGTACTTC.

V gene TRBV15 combines with J gene TRBJ2-7; D gene ambiguous. The germline V gene has CDR1 LNHNV and CDR2 YYDKDF (reference sequence). The V and J ends lost 4 bases and 4 bases respectively, with 5 bases between them. The CDR3 spans 11 residues. CDR3 region: CATSKGYEQYF. The CDR3 bases are TGTGCCACCAGCAAAGGATACGAGCAGTACTTC. Complete variable domain (other parts from reference TRBV15 and TRBJ2-7): DAMVIQNPRYQVTQFGKPVTLSCSQTLNHNVMYWYQQKSSQAPKLLFHYYDKDFNNEADTPDNFQSRRPNTSFCFLDIRSPGLGDTAMYLCATSKGYEQYFGPGTRLTVT.

The sample holds a few counts of this clone. The chain uses TRBV7-9 and TRBJ1-1; the D is unclear. The V and J ends lost 5 bases and 3 bases respectively, with 10 bases between them. Germline loops: CDR1 SEHNR, CDR2 FQNEAQ (reference sequence). The CDR3 loop spans 13 amino acids. The CDR3 DNA is TGTGCCAGCAGCATTAAGGCGGACACTGAAGCTTTCTTT. Translating it yields CASSIKADTEAFF.

The V gene is TRBV4-1, the J gene TRBJ2-1, with 9 bases fitting TRBD1. The germline V gene encodes CDR1 MGHRA and CDR2 YSYEKL. Germline trimming cut 3 bases from V and 7 bases from J; bases unmatched to any gene: 7. The CDR3 runs 15 residues. CDR3 sequence: CASSHIGTGWNEQFF. The CDR3 coding sequence is TGCGCCAGCAGCCACATCGGGACAGGGTGGAATGAGCAGTTCTTC.

This clone was detected once. This chain uses TRBV6-5 with TRBJ2-1; D possibly corresponds to TRBD2 (6 bases). V lost 2 bases, J lost 13 bases, and 18 bases lay in between. CDR1 and CDR2 from the germline V gene are MNHEY and SVGAGI. The length of the CDR3 is 14 residues. CDR3 nucleotides: TGTGCCAGCAGTTACGTCATGGGGGGATCGAGACAGTTCTTC. It specifies CASSYVMGGSRQFF.

CDR3 sequence: CASSLDHEQYF. The CDR3 DNA sequence: TGTGCCAGCAGCTTAGACCACGAGCAGTACTTC. The chain is built from TRBV7-9 and TRBJ2-7; no clear D gene. CDR3 length: 11 residues. In germline, CDR1 is SEHNR, CDR2 FQNEAQ (reference sequence). The germline V and J ends were trimmed by 1 base and 5 bases, with 3 bases remaining between them.

J is TRBJ1-4 and V is TRBV4-1; no reliable D call. Germline CDR1 reads MGHRA; CDR2 reads YSYEKL. V lost 4 bases and J lost 0, with 24 bases in between. The CDR3 is 20 amino acids. The CDR3 DNA is TGCGCCAGCAGCCCCCGGGCACAGCTTCCCACCGTTGCAACTAATGAAAAACTGTTTTTT. Translating it yields CASSPRAQLPTVATNEKLFF.

There are a few counts of this clone. This sequence joins TRBV9 and TRBJ2-1, with no clear D. From germline, CDR1 is SGDLS and CDR2 YYNGEE. V shed 0 bases and J shed 6 bases, with 10 bases lying between them. This CDR3 is 14 amino acids long. The CDR3 nucleotides read TGTGCCAGCAGCGTAGACCACCTGGGCAATGAGCAGTTCTTC. Translating it yields CASSVDHLGNEQFF.

V and J are TRBV28 and TRBJ1-4, with 9 positions matching TRBD1. With 7 bases clipped from V and 5 bases from J, the junction kept 8 bases outside the gene matches. Germline loops: CDR1 MDHEN, CDR2 SYDVKM. This CDR3 region has 15 residues. Here the CDR3 DNA reads TGTGCCAGCAACCCTTCCGGGACAGGGAATGAAAAACTGTTTTTT. Protein sequence: CASNPSGTGNEKLFF.

The V call is TRBV7-9, the J call TRBJ1-5; unclear D gene. Deletions cut 4 bases from V and 0 bases from J, with 13 bases between. The germline gives CDR1 SEHNR, CDR2 FQNEAQ (reference sequence). This CDR3 comprises 16 residues. The CDR3 DNA sequence: TGTGCCAGCAGCTCCTTCGGCGGGAGTAGCAATCAGCCCCAGCATTTT. It codes for CASSSFGGSSNQPQHF.

The chain recombines TRBV9 with TRBJ1-3, with 8 bases lining up with TRBD1. Trimming took 3 bases from V and 4 from J; bases not matched to a gene: 6. CDR1 is SGDLS, CDR2 YYNGEE, per germline. This CDR3 has 15 residues. The CDR3 DNA reads as TGTGCCAGCAGCGCTTTGGACAGGGTCGGAAACACCATATATTTT. Translation gives CASSALDRVGNTIYF.

The gene calls are TRBV4-1 and TRBJ2-2, with D unresolved. V dropped 0 bases and J dropped 5 bases, with 10 bases sitting between them. The CDR3 has 15 amino acids. CDR1 is MGHRA, CDR2 YSYEKL, per germline. The CDR3 sequence: CASSQDVFSTGELFF. The CDR3 coding sequence is TGCGCCAGCAGCCAAGATGTCTTTTCGACCGGGGAGCTGTTTTTT.

This clone showed up just once. The gene calls are TRBV18 and TRBJ2-2, with unresolved D. Germline V gene data show CDR1 as KGHSH and CDR2 as LQKENI. The V end was cut by 0 bases, the J end by 6 bases, with 5 bases between. The CDR3 is made up of 13 amino acids. CDR3 bases: TGTGCCAGCTCACCACCTTCTTCCGGGGAGCTGTTTTTT. This translates into CASSPPSSGELFF.

The chain recombines TRBV7-6 with TRBJ2-2, with D unresolved. CDR1 SGHVS and CDR2 FNYEAQ come from the germline V gene. With 5 bases removed from V and 5 bases from J, the gap between germline ends came to 9 bases. The CDR3 totals 13 residues. Here the CDR3 reads CASSPVPTGELFF. DNA of the CDR3: TGTGCCAGCAGCCCCGTACCGACCGGGGAGCTGTTTTTT.

V is TRBV29-1 and J is TRBJ2-2; 13 bases align to TRBD2. Germline assignment: CDR1 SQVTM and CDR2 ANQGSEA. With V trimmed by 6 bases and J by 1 base, 5 bases remained unmatched. The CDR3 contains 16 residues. This chain's CDR3 is CSVRLAGGRNTGELFF. The CDR3 DNA reads as TGCAGCGTCCGACTAGCGGGGGGACGGAACACCGGGGAGCTGTTTTTT.